This T cell receptor (beta chain) comes out of a study of identical twins. Using its own MiXCR run on the 5' RACE reads, TCRdb lists one record per CDR3 protein. The data show about 200,000 distinct CDR3 sequences, 5.5% to 7.5% seen once. This clonotype was seen ten or more times. Deletions cut 5 bases from V and 8 bases from J, with 16 bases between. From germline, CDR1 is SEHNR and CDR2 FQNEAQ (reference sequence). The CDR3 is 14 residues long. A further study also used this sample, focusing on T cells expressing NK-cell markers.

The sample consisted of CD8+ T cells sorted from blood. The chain links TRBV7-9 to TRBJ2-1, with D maybe TRBD2 (6 bases). The sequence was obtained from a woman between 18 and 29 years old in good health. The CDR3 is CASSTSGGIDEQFF. In DNA, the CDR3 is TGTGCCAGCAGCACGTCCGGAGGGATCGATGAGCAGTTCTTC.